This T cell receptor beta chain emerged from a study of identical twins. MiXCR, run by TCRdb on the 5' RACE reads, gives a single entry per CDR3 protein. The table includes approximately 600,000 distinct CDR3 sequences, 7% to 7.5% detected once. Germline values: CDR1 DFQATT, CDR2 SNEGSKA (reference sequence). V gave up 0 bases and J gave up 6 bases, with 14 bases separating them. The CDR3 runs to 14 residues. This same sample was also part of a study on yellow fever vaccine responses in identical twins.

The sequencing input was PBMCs. The clonotype originates from a woman between 18 and 29 years old in good health. This sequence joins TRBV20-1 and TRBJ2-5; tentatively, D is TRBD1 or TRBD2 (5 bases each). The DNA of the CDR3 is TGCAGTGCTAGAGATTTACTAGGGGAGCAGACCCAGTACTTC. The encoded protein is CSARDLLGEQTQYF.